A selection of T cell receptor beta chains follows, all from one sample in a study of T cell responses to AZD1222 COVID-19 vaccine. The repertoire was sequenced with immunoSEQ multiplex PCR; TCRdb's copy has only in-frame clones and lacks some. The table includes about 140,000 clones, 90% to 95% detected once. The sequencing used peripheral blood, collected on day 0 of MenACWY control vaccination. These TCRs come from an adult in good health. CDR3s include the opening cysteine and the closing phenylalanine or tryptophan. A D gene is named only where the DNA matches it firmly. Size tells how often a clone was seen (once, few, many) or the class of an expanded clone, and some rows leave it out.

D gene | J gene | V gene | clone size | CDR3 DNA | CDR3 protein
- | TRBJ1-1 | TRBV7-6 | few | TGTGCCAGCAGCTTACATGTGAACACTGAAGCTTTCTTT | CASSLHVNTEAFF
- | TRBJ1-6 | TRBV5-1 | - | TGCGCCAGCAGCTTGGGGACGGATAATTCACCCCTCCACTTT | CASSLGTDNSPLHF
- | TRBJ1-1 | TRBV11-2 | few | TGTGCCAGCAGCTTAGAAAGGGGGACTGAAGCTTTCTTT | CASSLERGTEAFF
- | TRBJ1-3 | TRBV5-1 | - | TGCGCCAGCAGCTTGGGCGGTTTGGGTCAGCACTCTGGAAACACCATATATTTT | CASSLGGLGQHSGNTIYF
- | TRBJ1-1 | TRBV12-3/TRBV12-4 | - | TGTGCCAGCACCCTTAGGGAGGGGAGTGAAGCTTTCTTT | CASTLREGSEAFF
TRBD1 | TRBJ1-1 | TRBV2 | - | TGTGCCAGCAGTGAGTACGGACAGGGGGATACTGAAGCTTTCTTT | CASSEYGQGDTEAFF
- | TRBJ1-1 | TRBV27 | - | TGTGCCAGCAGTCCTCGACAGAACACTGAAGCTTTCTTT | CASSPRQNTEAFF
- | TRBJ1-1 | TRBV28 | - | TGTGCCAGCAGTTTATTCGACGGACGAGAAACTGAAGCTTTCTTT | CASSLFDGRETEAFF
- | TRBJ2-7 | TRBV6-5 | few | TGTGCCAGCACCAGGACTACAGGGAGCTCCTACGAGCAGTACTTC | CASTRTTGSSYEQYF
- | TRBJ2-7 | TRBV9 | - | TGTGCCAGCAGCGTAGACTGGCGGGGCTACGAGCAGTACTTC | CASSVDWRGYEQYF
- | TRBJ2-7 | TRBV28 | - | TGTGCCAGCAGTTTGACTACCTACGAGCAGTACTTC | CASSLTTYEQYF
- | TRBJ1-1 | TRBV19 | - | TGTGCCAGTAGCAGGGTTGGGGATAACGAAGCTTTCTTT | CASSRVGDNEAFF